These T cell receptor beta chains were read from a single sample in a study of T cells of healthy individuals. TCRdb itself ran the 5' RACE reads through MiXCR, one entry per CDR3 protein. The sample carries approximately 89,000 distinct CDR3 sequences, roughly 5.1% recorded once. Receptors were obtained from a female donor in good health. Each CDR3 is given with its conserved first and last residue. D genes are given only for firm matches. Clone size appears in some rows only: once, few, many, or a class for an expanded clone.

>TRBV29-1|TRBJ2-1|-|few
TGCAGCATAAGGGATCACCTTGGGGGTGAGCAGTTCTTC
CSIRDHLGGEQFF
>TRBV29-1|TRBJ2-1|-|-
TGCAGCGTTAACGAGCAGTTCTTC
CSVNEQFF
>TRBV28|TRBJ2-7|-|few
TGTGCCAGCAGTTCTTGGGGGGAGAGAACCTACGAGCAGTACTTC
CASSSWGERTYEQYF
>TRBV11-2|TRBJ1-3|-|many
TGTGCCAGCAGCCGGGGGGCGCCGGGAAACACCATATATTTT
CASSRGAPGNTIYF
>TRBV5-1|TRBJ2-2|-|few
TGCGCCAGCAGCTTGGGGGAGTCGAACACCGGGGAGCTGTTTTTT
CASSLGESNTGELFF
>TRBV5-1|TRBJ2-2|-|many
TGCGCCAGCAGCGGCGGGCTGTTTTTT
CASSGGLFF
>TRBV12-3/TRBV12-4|TRBJ2-1|TRBD2|many
TGTGCCAGCCAACTTAGCGGGGGGTTGAATAATGAGCAGTTCTTC
CASQLSGGLNNEQFF
>TRBV6-6|TRBJ1-1|TRBD1|few
TGTGCCAGCAGTTACGGACAGGGGACCACTGAAGCTTTCTTT
CASSYGQGTTEAFF
>TRBV30|TRBJ2-3|TRBD2|few
TGTGCCTGGAGTGTACCATGGGCTAGCGGGAGGGGCCCAGATACGCAGTATTTT
CAWSVPWASGRGPDTQYF
>TRBV20-1|TRBJ2-7|-|-
TGCAGTGCTAGAGATAGACGCGAGCAGTACTTC
CSARDRREQYF
>TRBV5-1|TRBJ2-3|TRBD2|many
TGCGCCAGCAGCTTGATCGCAGGGAGGGCACAAGATACGCAGTATTTT
CASSLIAGRAQDTQYF
>TRBV20-1|TRBJ2-1|-|many
TGCAGTGCTAACTCCTACGGGGCTAGCCGGGCGGGGAGTGTCAATGAGCAGTTCTTC
CSANSYGASRAGSVNEQFF
>TRBV10-3|TRBJ1-5|-|few
TGTGCCATCAGTGAGTCGATGGCCAGGGGAGGTCAGCCCCAGCATTTT
CAISESMARGGQPQHF
>TRBV7-3|TRBJ2-5|-|many
TGTGCCAGCAGCTTAACGGGGACTGGGCCTGGGACCCAGTACTTC
CASSLTGTGPGTQYF
>TRBV6-2/TRBV6-3|TRBJ2-3|TRBD2|-
TGTGCCAGCGGTCACGCGGGAGGGATCACAGATACGCAGTATTTT
CASGHAGGITDTQYF
>TRBV4-3|TRBJ2-4|TRBD1|few
TGCGCCAGCAGCCATGACGGGACAGGGGGCATCTACTTC
CASSHDGTGGIYF
>TRBV6-2/TRBV6-3|TRBJ2-4|TRBD2|-
TGTGCCAGCAGAGGAACTTGGGGAGGGCCGGGGTACATTCAGTACTTC
CASRGTWGGPGYIQYF
>TRBV7-8|TRBJ2-7|TRBD1|many
TGTGCCAGCAGCCCCCGACAGGGTCTCTACTACGAGCAGTACTTC
CASSPRQGLYYEQYF
>TRBV27|TRBJ2-1|TRBD2|-
TGTGCCAGCCATACTAGCGGAAGAGCCCGGGAGCAGTTCTTC
CASHTSGRAREQFF
>TRBV4-1|TRBJ1-3|TRBD1|many
TGCGCCAGCAGCCAAGGACAGGGCTCTGGAAACACCATATATTTT
CASSQGQGSGNTIYF
>TRBV20-1|TRBJ2-5|-|few
TGCAGTGCTTCCCCACGGGAGCCAAGGGTCGAGACCCAGTACTTC
CSASPREPRVETQYF
>TRBV3-1|TRBJ2-1|TRBD2|many
TGTGCCAGCAGCCAAGATCGCGGGAGAGACTACAATGAGCAGTTCTTC
CASSQDRGRDYNEQFF
>TRBV5-4|TRBJ2-5|-|few
TGTGCCAGCAGCCCCCTGATGGCGTCAGGAGAGACCCAGTACTTC
CASSPLMASGETQYF
>TRBV13|TRBJ2-3|-|many
TGTGCCAGCAGCTTAGCTCAGCGCACAGATACGCAGTATTTT
CASSLAQRTDTQYF